This is a list of T cell receptor beta chains from one sample in a study of follicular helper T cells after annual influenza vaccination. This table comes from immunoSEQ multiplex PCR, and its TCRdb copy is limited to in-frame clones, with some not included. The table has 2,500 to 3,000 clones, roughly 80% seen once. The sequences come from CXCR5+ CD38- circulating T follicular helper cells from blood, collected on the day of influenza vaccination. Receptor source: an adult who received the influenza vaccine. Each CDR3 is given without its conserved first and last residue.

v_gene	j_gene	len	CDR3aa
TRBV2	TRBJ2-1	13	ASSRTSGGLNEQF
TRBV7-2	TRBJ2-3	11	ASSYRLGDTQY
TRBV7-2	TRBJ2-7	14	ASSNTGTDAFYEQY
TRBV28	TRBJ1-1	10	ASSTLRARAF
TRBV19	TRBJ2-1	11	ASSPRGLNEQF
TRBV9	TRBJ1-6	14	ASSVAAGQYNSPLH
TRBV6-5	TRBJ1-4	14	ASSYLGQGTNEKLF
TRBV27	TRBJ2-7	9	ASSDSIEQY
TRBV10-3	TRBJ2-3	17	AISGLGAGGPRSTDTQY
TRBV7-2	TRBJ1-6	11	ASNQVGNSPLH
TRBV29-1	TRBJ1-1	12	SVVDRASNTEAF
TRBV5-1	TRBJ2-5	13	ASSDGTSEVETQY
TRBV28	TRBJ2-7	13	ASSLGAFSSYEQY
TRBV5-4	TRBJ2-1	13	ASGGLRGSYNEQF
TRBV14	TRBJ1-1	14	ASSPGQGAVNTEAF
TRBV5-8	TRBJ2-1	11	ASSLWRGDEQF
TRBV13	TRBJ1-4	13	ASSLSGGVMKKLF
TRBV5-4	TRBJ1-1	10	ASSLAGGFAF
TRBV18	TRBJ1-1	11	ASSPNRVGEAF
TRBV5-4	TRBJ1-2	12	ASSPGTSRGGYT
TRBV6-5	TRBJ2-7	13	ASSRTGLRAYEQY
TRBV11-3	TRBJ2-6	13	ASSFPLRGTNVLT
TRBV7-6	TRBJ2-5	12	ASSPFSSGETQY
TRBV6-5	TRBJ2-3	14	ASSSRTGGGTDTQY
TRBV5-6	TRBJ1-5	11	ASSSTENQPQH
TRBV9	TRBJ1-6	12	ASSARDRNSPLH
TRBV5-1	TRBJ1-2	13	ASSLDAGGYYGYT
TRBV28	TRBJ2-2	14	ASLSGSTINTGELF
TRBV25-1	TRBJ1-6	14	ASSESGTTLNSPLH
TRBV27	TRBJ1-2	14	ATKEIGGSFRYGYT
TRBV7-3	TRBJ2-2	12	ASSFGGEVGELF
TRBV7-2	TRBJ2-5	11	ASRLGNQETQY
TRBV5-4	TRBJ1-2	11	ASNMGQRYGYT
TRBV9	TRBJ2-3	10	ASSVTEETQY
TRBV9	TRBJ1-3	13	ASSVTPVSGNTIY
TRBV7-6	TRBJ1-6	14	ASSLEANRGNSPLH
TRBV11-3	TRBJ2-2	12	ASSLDRRPGELF
TRBV19	TRBJ2-7	13	ASSTPTSGTYEQY
TRBV14	TRBJ1-2	11	ASSQDGLLGYT
TRBV10-3	TRBJ2-3	13	AISGAGGPTDTQY
TRBV27	TRBJ1-4	11	ASKGNSNEKLF
TRBV10-3	TRBJ2-2	13	AIMGTGGHTGELF
TRBV7-2	TRBJ2-4	15	ASSPVAGTGAKNIQY
TRBV9	TRBJ1-2	16	ASSVRPEGGVFGYGYT
TRBV7-3	TRBJ2-5	12	ASSFQTGTETQY
TRBV5-1	TRBJ2-7	12	ASSLDWAEYEQY
TRBV4-1	TRBJ2-7	14	ASSSSPGLEVSEQY
TRBV5-1	TRBJ2-1	14	ASSLGGSSSYNEQF
TRBV6-1	TRBJ1-4	12	ASTEGPGSTGGS
TRBV19	TRBJ2-1	12	ASSKGAFRNEQF
TRBV18	TRBJ2-1	13	ASSPPAKGDNEQF
TRBV5-4	TRBJ2-1	13	ASSLVSGGINEQF
TRBV7-9	TRBJ1-2	11	ASSFGQVDGYT
TRBV7-9	TRBJ2-5	14	ASSRRDSLHGETQY
TRBV6-5	TRBJ1-3	13	ASSQQGNSGNTIY